The rows below give T cell receptor beta chains drawn from one sample of a study of blood T cell repertoires in COVID-19. The protocol was immunoSEQ multiplex PCR, while the TCRdb copy is restricted to in-frame clones and leaves out a portion. This table holds some 94,000 clones, around 72% found once. The source material was peripheral blood. Every receptor here comes from a woman aged 55-70 years in a cohort sampled during active or convalescent COVID-19. Each CDR3 is given with its conserved first and last residue. The D gene is left open where the match is weak. Clone size appears in some rows only: once, few, many, or a class for an expanded clone.

D,J,size,V,DNA,CDR3
.,TRBJ1-5,.,TRBV2,TGTGCCAGCAGTGAAGATGGGGGGGGCTTTGGCAATCAGCCCCAGCATTTT,CASSEDGGGFGNQPQHF
.,TRBJ2-2,.,TRBV24-1,TGTGCCACCAGTGATCCGTCTGAGGTCGGGGAGCTGTTTTTT,CATSDPSEVGELFF
.,TRBJ1-2,.,TRBV19,TGTGCCAGCAGGGCGGGGGAAAAAGGCTACACCTTC,CASRAGEKGYTF
TRBD2,TRBJ2-1,.,TRBV15,TGTGCCACCAGCAGAGGCCGTGGACTAGCGGGGGAGGGTGAGCAGTTCTTC,CATSRGRGLAGEGEQFF
.,TRBJ1-5,.,TRBV4-3,TGCGCCAGCAGCCAAGAACCCCGGGGGGGTAATCAGCCCCAGCATTTT,CASSQEPRGGNQPQHF
.,TRBJ1-2,few,TRBV28,TGTGCCAGCAGTACACCGACAAAGAAAAATGGCTACACCTTC,CASSTPTKKNGYTF
.,TRBJ2-2,few,TRBV5-7,TGTGCCCAAGCCACCGGGGAGCTGTTTTTT,CAQATGELFF
TRBD1,TRBJ1-2,.,TRBV7-3,TGTGCCAGCAGCCCGTCCGGGACAGGAACCTATGGCTACACCTTC,CASSPSGTGTYGYTF
TRBD1,TRBJ2-2,.,TRBV11-2,TGTGCCAGCAGCTCGGGACAGGGGGACACCGGGGAGCTGTTTTTT,CASSSGQGDTGELFF
.,TRBJ1-3,.,TRBV23-1,TGCGCCAGCAGTCATTTCCTACGACCGGGAGCCGCCTCTGGAAACACCATATATTTT,CASSHFLRPGAASGNTIYF
.,TRBJ1-3,.,TRBV5-1,TGCGCCAGCAGGGACCCGCGGGGGTCTGGAAACACCATATATTTT,CASRDPRGSGNTIYF
.,TRBJ1-1,.,TRBV18,TGTGCCAGCTCACCATCCGGGACTAACACTGAAGCTTTCTTT,CASSPSGTNTEAFF
.,TRBJ1-1,.,TRBV6-2/TRBV6-3,TGTGCCAGCAGTTCCAGGGGGAACACTGAAGCTTTCTTT,CASSSRGNTEAFF
.,TRBJ2-5,few,TRBV7-9,TGTGCCAGCAGCACGTACGGACATAACCAAGAGACCCAGTACTTC,CASSTYGHNQETQYF
TRBD2,TRBJ2-2,once,TRBV9,TGTGCCAGCAGCATCACTAGCGGGGGTTTTTATACCGGGGAGCTGTTTTTT,CASSITSGGFYTGELFF
TRBD1,TRBJ1-1,.,TRBV5-1,TGCGCCAGCAGGCGGGACAGGGGAAACACTGAAGCTTTCTTT,CASRRDRGNTEAFF
TRBD1,TRBJ1-6,.,TRBV10-1,TGCGCCAGCAGTGCAATTGACAGGGGGCTGTCACCCCTCCACTTT,CASSAIDRGLSPLHF
TRBD1,TRBJ2-7,.,TRBV19,TGTGCCAGTATGGGTAAGGGGACAGGCTACGAGCAGTACTTC,CASMGKGTGYEQYF
.,TRBJ1-4,.,TRBV6-5,TGTGCCAGCAGACCGGGACAAGCGAATTTGGAACTGTTTTTT,CASRPGQANLELFF
.,TRBJ1-5,few,TRBV7-2,TGTGCCAGCAGCTTAGGGGGCCAGGGAGGCCAGCCCCAGCATTTT,CASSLGGQGGQPQHF
TRBD1,TRBJ1-2,many,TRBV7-9,TGTGCCAGCAGCGTAGGACAGGGCTATGGCTACACCTTC,CASSVGQGYGYTF
.,TRBJ1-5,.,TRBV9,TGTGCCAGCAGCGTAGGGGGAGGGCAGCCCCAGCATTTT,CASSVGGGQPQHF
TRBD2,TRBJ2-1,.,TRBV25-1,TGTGCCAGCAGTCTTACTAGCGGGGGGGCAAATGAGCAGTTCTTC,CASSLTSGGANEQFF
.,TRBJ2-1,.,TRBV7-3,TGTGCCAGCAGTCCGACAGGGTTGACTAAGCGGGGGCCGAAAAGCTCCTACAATGAGCAGTTCTTC,CASSPTGLTKRGPKSSYNEQFF
.,TRBJ1-1,.,TRBV4-3,TGCGCCAGCAGCCAATCCGACAGGATTAACACTGAAGCTTTCTTT,CASSQSDRINTEAFF
.,TRBJ2-6,.,TRBV5-1,TGCGCCAGCAGCTTGGGGCCCTCTGGGGCCAACGTCCTGACTTTC,CASSLGPSGANVLTF
TRBD2,TRBJ2-2,.,TRBV11-1,TGTGCCAGCAGCTTGGGGGGGGTAGCGACCGGGGAGCTGTTTTTT,CASSLGGVATGELFF
TRBD1,TRBJ1-2,.,TRBV6-6,TGTGCCAGCAGTTACGACAGGGCTGGAGGCTACACCTTC,CASSYDRAGGYTF
.,TRBJ1-5,few,TRBV27,TGTGCCAGCAGGAGGGCCTCCGGGGGGTATCAGCCCCAGCATTTT,CASRRASGGYQPQHF
.,TRBJ2-1,.,TRBV7-8,TGTGCCAGCGGGACAAGCTCCTACAATGAGCAGTTCTTC,CASGTSSYNEQFF
.,TRBJ1-4,.,TRBV15,TGTGCCACCAGCAGGGGCCTTTTCACTAATGAAAAACTGTTTTTT,CATSRGLFTNEKLFF
TRBD1,TRBJ1-1,.,TRBV2,TGTGCCAGTTCGGGACAGGGGAACACTGAAGCTTTCTTT,CASSGQGNTEAFF
TRBD1,TRBJ1-1,.,TRBV19,TGTGCCAGTAGACAGGGGCTTCGAACTGAAGCTTTCTTT,CASRQGLRTEAFF
.,TRBJ1-5,.,TRBV3-1/TRBV3-2,TGTGCCAGCAGCCAAGGGCAGGGTGGAAATCAGCCCCAGCATTTT,CASSQGQGGNQPQHF
.,TRBJ1-6,few,TRBV19,TGTGCCAGTAGCCTTCAGCGAGGAACACCCCTCCACTTT,CASSLQRGTPLHF
TRBD1,TRBJ1-2,.,TRBV10-3,TGTGCCATCAGTGAGAGGGGACAGGGCTATGGCTACACCTTC,CAISERGQGYGYTF
.,TRBJ2-2,.,TRBV4-3,TGCGCCAGCAGCCAAGAAGGGACGGGGGGCCGTTCCGGGGAGCTGTTTTTT,CASSQEGTGGRSGELFF
.,TRBJ2-5,.,TRBV7-8,TGTGCCAGCAGCCAGGGGCGGCCAGGGGCGACCCAAGAGACCCAGTACTTC,CASSQGRPGATQETQYF
TRBD2,TRBJ2-2,.,TRBV5-1,TGCGCCAGCAGCTTGGCCTTGACTAGCGGGGGGAGTAACGGGGAGCTGTTTTTT,CASSLALTSGGSNGELFF
TRBD2,TRBJ2-3,.,TRBV7-3,TGTGCCAGCAGCTTAAGTACGGGGGGGACTAGCACAGATACGCAGTATTTT,CASSLSTGGTSTDTQYF